This TCR beta chain was observed in a study of blood T cell repertoires in COVID-19. Only in-frame clones appear in the TCRdb table, and some are missing; sequencing was by immunoSEQ multiplex PCR. Of 100,000 to 110,000 clones in the sample, 70% to 80% are singletons; the top ten hold roughly 12%. Germline V gene sequence: CDR1 LNHDA, CDR2 SQIVND (reference sequence). The CDR3 is 18 amino acids. The V end was cut by 10 bases, the J end by 1 base, with 23 bases between. The sample consisted of peripheral blood. The rearrangement uses TRBV19 and TRBJ2-6, with D maybe TRBD1 (5 bases). This receptor was taken from a woman between 70 and 85 years old with acute or convalescent COVID-19. For the CDR3, the DNA is TGTGCCACTTATTATCCCCAGGGCGTCTTATCTGGGGCCAACGTCCTGACTTTC. Residues: CATYYPQGVLSGANVLTF. The complete variable domain, with remaining parts taken from reference TRBV19 and TRBJ2-6, reads DGGITQSPKYLFRKEGQNVTLSCEQNLNHDAMYWYRQDPGQGLRLIYYSQIVNDFQKGDIAEGYSVSREKKESFPLTVTSAQKNPTAFYLCATYYPQGVLSGANVLTFGAGSRLTVL.